Below, 5 T cell receptor beta chains from the same sample are listed, as sequenced in a study of cytomegalovirus exposure and HLA in healthy donors (dated by TCRdb to about 2017). The library was obtained by the immunoSEQ multiplex PCR assay. TCRdb took over this immuneACCESS table, retaining in-frame rearrangements with V and J assigned. Such tables are incomplete; in checked studies, under half of the missing clones stem from an unresolved V gene, and the remainder is unexplained. This sample comprises roughly 110,000 clones, around 90% of them detected only once. Of the sample, 1.5% to 2% falls within the top ten clones. Specimen: PBMCs. These receptors originate from a woman aged 18-35 years in good health and CMV-seropositive.

V gene TRBV7-9 combines with J gene TRBJ2-6; TRBD1 matches 8 bases. The CDR3 totals 19 residues. The junction had 9 bases not matched to a gene; V was cut back by 2 bases and J by 0 bases. CDR1 SEHNR and CDR2 FQNEAQ come from the germline V gene (reference sequence). The CDR3 region is CASSLPSTGESSGANVLTF. Here the CDR3 DNA reads TGTGCCAGCAGCTTACCATCGACAGGGGAAAGCTCTGGGGCCAACGTCCTGACTTTC.

This clone was seen a single time. This sequence joins TRBV4-1 and TRBJ1-6, with D unclear. The CDR3 loop spans 17 amino acids. From germline, CDR1 is MGHRA and CDR2 YSYEKL. The ends were cut back, 5 bases at V and 0 bases at J, with 14 bases in the middle. CDR3: CASSFSTLSSYNSPLHF. In DNA form, the CDR3 reads TGCGCCAGCAGCTTCTCGACATTAAGCTCCTATAATTCACCCCTCCACTTT.

The chain uses TRBV9 and TRBJ2-3, with D possibly matching TRBD2 (6 bases). The CDR3 spans 16 residues. V lost 0 bases to trimming and J lost 2 bases, with 13 bases between them. The germline gives CDR1 SGDLS, CDR2 YYNGEE. CDR3 DNA sequence: TGTGCCAGCAGCGTAGATTGGACTACCTCCACAGATACGCAGTATTTT. Encoded protein: CASSVDWTTSTDTQYF.

The chain joins TRBV28 to TRBJ2-7; a weak D match, TRBD1 (6 bases). Germline CDR1 and CDR2: MDHEN and SYDVKM. Trimming removed 8 bases at V and 3 bases at J, with 14 bases between. The CDR3 runs to 13 residues. CDR3 nucleotide sequence: TGTGCCAGCGCTGGGACACCCGTCTACGAGCAGTACGTC. Translated: CASAGTPVYEQYV.

The chain uses TRBV5-4 and TRBJ1-4; TRBD1 agrees at 9 bases. The length of the CDR3 is 17 residues. The V segment lost 2 bases and the J segment 8 bases; nucleotides outside the gene matches: 13. Germline assignment: CDR1 SGHNT and CDR2 YYREEE (reference sequence). In DNA form, the CDR3 reads TGTGCCAGCAGCTTAAGTAACCCGGGACAGGGCGGAGAAAAACTGTTTTTT. Amino acids: CASSLSNPGQGGEKLFF.